The rows below give T cell receptor beta chains drawn from one sample of a study of T cell responses to AZD1222 COVID-19 vaccine. Using immunoSEQ multiplex PCR, the repertoire was profiled, and TCRdb retains in-frame clones only, with some absent. The table has some 130,000 clones, about 92% seen once. The specimen comprised peripheral blood, sampled on day 0 of AZD1222 vaccination. All receptors come from an adult in good health. Each CDR3 is given with its conserved first and last residue. A D gene is named only where the DNA matches it firmly. Expanded clones are given a class, and other clones once, few, many or no size at all.

V: TRBV24-1; J: TRBJ1-5; D: NA; size: NA; CDR3: CATSGGGSNQPQHF; DNA: TGTGCCACCAGTGGAGGAGGGAGCAATCAGCCCCAGCATTTT
V: TRBV27; J: TRBJ1-1; D: TRBD1; size: NA; CDR3: CASSLWGGQAEAFF; DNA: TGTGCCAGCAGTTTATGGGGAGGACAGGCTGAAGCTTTCTTT
V: TRBV14; J: TRBJ2-3; D: NA; size: few; CDR3: CASSQGLEATDTQYF; DNA: TGTGCCAGCAGCCAAGGACTAGAGGCCACAGATACGCAGTATTTT
V: TRBV27; J: TRBJ1-5; D: TRBD1; size: NA; CDR3: CASSPWDRGSNQPQHF; DNA: TGTGCCAGCAGTCCGTGGGACAGGGGTAGTAATCAGCCCCAGCATTTT
V: TRBV19; J: TRBJ1-5; D: NA; size: NA; CDR3: CASWQGPNQPQHF; DNA: TGTGCCAGTTGGCAGGGACCGAATCAGCCCCAGCATTTT
V: TRBV28; J: TRBJ1-5; D: NA; size: few; CDR3: CASSGQLGNQPQHF; DNA: TGTGCCAGCAGTGGACAATTGGGAAATCAGCCCCAGCATTTT
V: TRBV18; J: TRBJ2-7; D: NA; size: NA; CDR3: CASSPPPGVGYEQYF; DNA: TGTGCCAGCTCACCACCCCCCGGGGTCGGGTACGAGCAGTACTTC
V: TRBV7-8; J: TRBJ2-1; D: NA; size: NA; CDR3: CASSSSGRTEQFF; DNA: TGTGCCAGCAGCTCCTCAGGGCGAACTGAGCAGTTCTTC
V: TRBV5-5; J: TRBJ1-4; D: TRBD1; size: once; CDR3: CASSTRQGNEKLFF; DNA: TGTGCCAGCTCGACCCGACAGGGCAATGAAAAACTGTTTTTT
V: TRBV15; J: TRBJ2-2; D: NA; size: once; CDR3: CATSTGMVGKMNTGELFF; DNA: TGTGCCACCAGCACCGGAATGGTGGGGAAGATGAACACCGGGGAGCTGTTTTTT
V: TRBV4-2; J: TRBJ2-7; D: NA; size: NA; CDR3: CASSQESRSLHEQYF; DNA: TGTGCCAGCAGCCAAGAGAGCAGGAGTTTACACGAGCAGTACTTC
V: TRBV6-1; J: TRBJ1-2; D: TRBD1; size: NA; CDR3: CASSEAGTALYGYTF; DNA: TGTGCCAGCAGTGAAGCCGGGACAGCTCTTTATGGCTACACCTTC
V: TRBV19; J: TRBJ2-7; D: NA; size: NA; CDR3: CASSIIGTAPYEQYF; DNA: TGTGCCAGTAGTATAATCGGGACGGCTCCCTACGAGCAGTACTTC
V: TRBV18; J: TRBJ2-1; D: NA; size: once; CDR3: CASSPDFGGYNEQFF; DNA: TGTGCCAGCTCACCCGACTTCGGCGGCTACAATGAGCAGTTCTTC
V: TRBV7-3; J: TRBJ1-4; D: TRBD1; size: NA; CDR3: CASSPGTGEGEKLFF; DNA: TGTGCCAGCAGCCCTGGGACAGGGGAAGGTGAAAAACTGTTTTTT
V: TRBV7-6; J: TRBJ2-7; D: NA; size: NA; CDR3: CASSLRQDSSYEQYF; DNA: TGTGCCAGCAGCCTGAGGCAGGACAGCAGTTACGAGCAGTACTTC
V: TRBV10-3; J: TRBJ2-1; D: NA; size: once; CDR3: CAISESPEQRNYNEQFF; DNA: TGTGCCATCAGTGAGTCGCCGGAGCAGCGGAACTACAATGAGCAGTTCTTC
V: TRBV11-3; J: TRBJ2-4; D: NA; size: once; CDR3: CASSLGGPTGTSKNIQYF; DNA: TGTGCCAGCAGCTTAGGGGGTCCGACCGGAACCTCCAAAAACATTCAGTACTTC
V: TRBV18; J: TRBJ1-3; D: NA; size: NA; CDR3: CASSPALDSGNTIYF; DNA: TGTGCCAGCTCACCTGCTTTGGACTCTGGAAACACCATATATTTT
V: TRBV30; J: TRBJ1-1; D: NA; size: NA; CDR3: CAFKSSPNTEAFF; DNA: TGTGCCTTCAAAAGCAGCCCGAACACTGAAGCTTTCTTT
V: TRBV4-2; J: TRBJ1-4; D: NA; size: NA; CDR3: CASSQDMGGEKLFF; DNA: TGTGCCAGCAGCCAAGATATGGGGGGTGAAAAACTGTTTTTT
V: TRBV7-8; J: TRBJ2-3; D: NA; size: NA; CDR3: CASSHSQRDTQYF; DNA: TGTGCCAGCAGTCATAGCCAAAGGGATACGCAGTATTTT
V: TRBV12-5; J: TRBJ1-3; D: NA; size: NA; CDR3: CASGLVEGGNTIYF; DNA: TGTGCTAGTGGTTTGGTGGAGGGAGGAAACACCATATATTTT
V: TRBV7-9; J: TRBJ1-1; D: TRBD1; size: NA; CDR3: CASSLRQGVNTEAFF; DNA: TGTGCCAGCAGCCTCCGACAGGGCGTGAACACTGAAGCTTTCTTT
V: TRBV9; J: TRBJ1-5; D: NA; size: NA; CDR3: CASSRGGVSNQPQHF; DNA: TGTGCCAGCAGTCGGGGGGGCGTTAGCAATCAGCCCCAGCATTTT
V: TRBV6-2/TRBV6-3; J: TRBJ2-1; D: TRBD2; size: NA; CDR3: CASSHPGLAGHYNEQFF; DNA: TGTGCCAGCAGCCACCCGGGGCTAGCGGGACACTACAATGAGCAGTTCTTC
V: TRBV5-6; J: TRBJ1-1; D: NA; size: NA; CDR3: CASSLVGGTGEAFF; DNA: TGTGCCAGCAGCTTGGTGGGTGGGACGGGTGAAGCTTTCTTT
V: TRBV5-1; J: TRBJ1-1; D: NA; size: NA; CDR3: CASSLDGGYTEAFF; DNA: TGCGCCAGCAGCTTGGATGGGGGCTACACTGAAGCTTTCTTT
V: TRBV6-5; J: TRBJ1-4; D: TRBD1; size: NA; CDR3: CASSPGTDPNEKLFF; DNA: TGTGCCAGCAGCCCCGGGACAGACCCAAATGAAAAACTGTTTTTT
V: TRBV6-5; J: TRBJ1-5; D: NA; size: NA; CDR3: CASRTDGNQPQHF; DNA: TGTGCCAGCAGGACTGACGGCAATCAGCCCCAGCATTTT
V: TRBV6-6; J: TRBJ2-7; D: NA; size: NA; CDR3: CASRGKGRTSNEQYF; DNA: TGTGCCAGCAGGGGAAAGGGGCGAACCTCCAACGAGCAGTACTTC
V: TRBV4-2; J: TRBJ1-3; D: NA; size: NA; CDR3: CASSQENAERYTIYF; DNA: TGTGCCAGCAGCCAAGAAAACGCAGAAAGGTACACCATATATTTT
V: TRBV4-2; J: TRBJ2-2; D: NA; size: NA; CDR3: CASSQDEGPTGELFF; DNA: TGTGCCAGCAGCCAAGATGAGGGGCCCACCGGGGAGCTGTTTTTT
V: TRBV12-3/TRBV12-4; J: TRBJ2-2; D: TRBD1; size: once; CDR3: CASDRGRTGELFF; DNA: TGTGCCAGTGACAGGGGACGCACCGGGGAGCTGTTTTTT
V: TRBV6-5; J: TRBJ1-3; D: NA; size: NA; CDR3: CASSYGGHGNTIYF; DNA: TGTGCCAGCAGTTACGGTGGTCATGGAAACACCATATATTTT
V: TRBV19; J: TRBJ1-2; D: NA; size: NA; CDR3: CASNRFGGSGYTF; DNA: TGTGCCAGTAATCGATTTGGGGGGTCTGGCTACACCTTC
V: TRBV6-5; J: TRBJ2-3; D: NA; size: NA; CDR3: CASSSPITDTQYF; DNA: TGTGCCAGCAGTTCTCCTATCACAGATACGCAGTATTTT
V: TRBV5-6; J: TRBJ1-1; D: NA; size: NA; CDR3: CASSSTLSAHTEAFF; DNA: TGTGCCAGCAGCTCGACCCTCTCGGCCCACACTGAAGCTTTCTTT
V: TRBV4-3; J: TRBJ2-7; D: TRBD2; size: few; CDR3: CASSPGVTSGRVEQYF; DNA: TGCGCCAGCAGCCCAGGGGTCACTAGCGGGAGGGTCGAGCAGTACTTC
V: TRBV7-3; J: TRBJ1-2; D: TRBD1; size: NA; CDR3: CASSSNRGLGYTF; DNA: TGTGCCAGCAGTTCCAACAGGGGGCTGGGCTACACCTTC
V: TRBV4-2; J: TRBJ1-1; D: NA; size: NA; CDR3: CASSAHRGTEAFF; DNA: TGTGCCAGCAGCGCACATAGGGGCACTGAAGCTTTCTTT
V: TRBV10-3; J: TRBJ1-5; D: NA; size: NA; CDR3: CAISESSDQPQHF; DNA: TGTGCCATCAGTGAGTCTTCGGATCAGCCCCAGCATTTT
V: TRBV19; J: TRBJ2-1; D: NA; size: NA; CDR3: CASSIGGVLEQFF; DNA: TGTGCCAGTAGTATAGGCGGGGTATTAGAGCAGTTCTTC
V: TRBV5-5; J: TRBJ2-7; D: TRBD2; size: NA; CDR3: CASSFGAGGDYEQYF; DNA: TGTGCCAGCAGCTTTGGGGCGGGAGGGGACTACGAGCAGTACTTC
V: TRBV27; J: TRBJ1-2; D: TRBD1; size: few; CDR3: CASSPNRGWGYGYTF; DNA: TGTGCCAGCAGTCCTAACAGGGGGTGGGGATATGGCTACACCTTC
V: TRBV9; J: TRBJ1-5; D: TRBD1; size: NA; CDR3: CASSGGQKTNQPQHF; DNA: TGTGCCAGCAGCGGGGGACAGAAGACCAATCAGCCCCAGCATTTT
V: TRBV19; J: TRBJ2-1; D: NA; size: NA; CDR3: CASSITAYNEQFF; DNA: TGTGCCAGTAGTATAACAGCCTACAATGAGCAGTTCTTC
V: TRBV19; J: TRBJ2-7; D: TRBD1; size: NA; CDR3: CASSKWVGQVYEQYF; DNA: TGTGCCAGTAGCAAGTGGGTAGGACAGGTCTACGAGCAGTACTTC
V: TRBV14; J: TRBJ2-7; D: NA; size: NA; CDR3: CASSISYEQYF; DNA: TGTGCCAGCAGTATAAGCTACGAGCAGTACTTC
V: TRBV27; J: TRBJ2-7; D: TRBD1; size: NA; CDR3: CASSLGTGITYF; DNA: TGTGCCAGCAGTCTAGGGACAGGAATTACGTACTTC
V: TRBV5-1; J: TRBJ2-2; D: TRBD1; size: NA; CDR3: CASSLSGQKNTGELFF; DNA: TGCGCCAGCAGCTTGTCGGGACAGAAGAACACCGGGGAGCTGTTTTTT
V: TRBV9; J: TRBJ2-1; D: NA; size: NA; CDR3: CASSVVGAAGIPYNEQFF; DNA: TGTGCCAGCAGCGTAGTAGGGGCGGCAGGAATCCCCTACAATGAGCAGTTCTTC
V: TRBV4-1; J: TRBJ2-1; D: TRBD2; size: NA; CDR3: CASSPTSGRHNEQFF; DNA: TGCGCCAGCAGCCCTACTAGCGGGAGACACAATGAGCAGTTCTTC
V: TRBV29-1; J: TRBJ1-1; D: NA; size: once; CDR3: CSVPRDTEAFF; DNA: TGCAGCGTTCCCCGGGACACTGAAGCTTTCTTT
V: TRBV7-2; J: TRBJ2-1; D: TRBD1; size: NA; CDR3: CASSSSTGGYNEQFF; DNA: TGTGCCAGCAGTTCATCGACAGGGGGGTACAATGAGCAGTTCTTC
V: TRBV19; J: TRBJ2-7; D: TRBD2; size: few; CDR3: CASSKTSGSFYEQYF; DNA: TGTGCCAGTAGTAAGACTAGCGGGAGCTTCTACGAGCAGTACTTC
V: TRBV27; J: TRBJ1-2; D: TRBD1; size: NA; CDR3: CASSGLDRGGSYTF; DNA: TGTGCCAGCAGTGGTTTGGACAGGGGAGGTAGCTACACCTTC
V: TRBV28; J: TRBJ2-3; D: NA; size: NA; CDR3: CASSQPRSGSTDTQYF; DNA: TGTGCCAGCAGTCAGCCCCGTAGCGGTAGCACAGATACGCAGTATTTT
V: TRBV12-3/TRBV12-4; J: TRBJ1-1; D: NA; size: NA; CDR3: CASSQGTPTAFF; DNA: TGTGCCAGCAGCCAAGGGACTCCCACAGCTTTCTTT